What follows are 22 T cell receptor beta chains derived from one specimen sequenced in a study of CD8 T cells in ankylosing spondylitis. From the 5' RACE reads, TCRdb called clonotypes with MiXCR, one entry per CDR3 protein. The data contain 200,000 to 300,000 distinct CDR3 sequences, more than 20% of them singletons. The sequenced sample was blood, either unsorted or a sorted T cell fraction (not recorded which). The receptors were sampled from a male donor with ankylosing spondylitis or in good health (not recorded which).

This clonotype was seen a few times. This chain connects TRBV20-1 to TRBJ1-3, with 7 nucleotides matching TRBD1. CDR1 and CDR2 (germline): DFQATT, SNEGSKA (reference sequence). The V and J ends lost 6 bases and 4 bases, in that order; junction bases with no gene match: 6. The CDR3 consists of 13 residues. CDR3 loop: CSALWDSGNTIYF. CDR3 DNA: TGCAGTGCCCTCTGGGACAGCGGAAACACCATATATTTT.

In this sample, this clonotype turned up a few times. The gene calls are TRBV20-1 and TRBJ1-1; the D is unclear. The CDR3 spans 13 residues. The germline V and J ends were trimmed by 4 bases and 1 base, with 10 bases remaining between them. Germline V gene sequence: CDR1 DFQATT, CDR2 SNEGSKA (reference sequence). CDR3 nucleotides: TGCAGTGCTAACGGACGCGCGAACACTGAAGCTTTCTTT. Protein product: CSANGRANTEAFF.

This clonotype was detected ten times or more. V usage is TRBV5-5 and J usage is TRBJ2-7, with 7 positions matching TRBD1. This CDR3 is built from 14 residues. The junction had 7 bases not matched to a gene; V was cut back by 3 bases and J by 4 bases. Germline CDR1 and CDR2: SGHKS and YYEKEE (reference sequence). CDR3 in DNA: TGTGCCAGCAGCTCGGGGACAGCGATATACGAGCAGTACTTC. Its protein product is CASSSGTAIYEQYF.

This clonotype came up many times. V usage is TRBV20-1 and J usage is TRBJ2-7, with 8 bases matching TRBD1. Trimming removed 6 bases from V and 6 bases from J; junction bases left unmatched: 7. The CDR3 extends over 12 amino acids. Germline V gene sequence: CDR1 DFQATT, CDR2 SNEGSKA (reference sequence). CDR3 residues: CSAPTGVLEQYF. The CDR3 DNA sequence: TGCAGTGCCCCGACAGGGGTCCTCGAGCAGTACTTC.

The V and J genes are TRBV14 and TRBJ2-5; D is ambiguous. The germline V gene has CDR1 SGHDN and CDR2 FVKESK. The length of the CDR3 is 13 residues. The V end lost 4 bases, the J end lost 2 bases, and 8 bases lay between the germline ends. The CDR3 DNA reads as TGTGCCAGCAGCCCCCAGCGACAAGAGACCCAGTACTTC. Its protein product is CASSPQRQETQYF. Based on the CDR3 plus reference TRBV14 and TRBJ2-5, the full variable domain is EAGVTQFPSHSVIEKGQTVTLRCDPISGHDNLYWYRRVMGKEIKFLLHFVKESKQDESGMPNNRFLAERTGGTYSTLKVQPAELEDSGVYFCASSPQRQETQYFGPGTRLLVL.

The chain joins TRBV27 to TRBJ2-5; D possibly corresponds to TRBD2 (6 bases). Trimming pared 3 bases from V and 0 bases from J, leaving 17 bases between. Germline V gives CDR1 MNHEY, CDR2 SMNVEV (reference sequence). The CDR3 has 17 residues. CDR3 in amino acids: CASSLPALALYQETQYF. DNA of the CDR3: TGTGCCAGCAGTTTGCCTGCCCTAGCGCTGTACCAAGAGACCCAGTACTTC.

This clonotype rates as medium-sized. The chain carries TRBV20-1 and TRBJ2-3; tentative D call: TRBD1 (5 bases). The CDR3 contains 16 residues. Trimming pared 3 bases from V and 6 bases from J, leaving 22 bases between. CDR1 is DFQATT and CDR2 is SNEGSKA in the germline V gene (reference sequence). CDR3 DNA sequence: TGCAGTGCTAGCCCCACGACAGCCACCCAGTCGGATACGCAGTATTTT. Its translation is CSASPTTATQSDTQYF.

This clonotype was recorded at least ten times. V and J are TRBV6-5 and TRBJ2-3; no clear D gene. Germline CDR1 and CDR2: MNHEY and SVGAGI. The ends were cut back, 4 bases at V and 3 bases at J, with 17 bases in the middle. This CDR3 has 16 amino acids. CDR3 amino acids: CASSSGPKAATDTQYF. Here the CDR3 DNA reads TGTGCCAGCAGTTCTGGACCGAAAGCAGCTACAGATACGCAGTATTTT.

This clonotype was observed at least ten times. The chain is built from TRBV5-6 and TRBJ2-5; tentative D call: TRBD2 (5 bases). The V end was cut by 0 bases, the J end by 3 bases, with 12 bases between. This CDR3 is built from 15 residues. The germline gives CDR1 SGHDT, CDR2 YYEEEE. The CDR3 protein is CASSLEEGRKETQYF. Here the CDR3 DNA reads TGTGCCAGCAGCTTGGAAGAGGGAAGGAAAGAGACCCAGTACTTC. Combining the CDR3 with reference TRBV5-6 and TRBJ2-5 gives the whole variable domain DAGVTQSPTHLIKTRGQQVTLRCSPKSGHDTVSWYQQALGQGPQFIFQYYEEEERQRGNFPDRFSGHQFPNYSSELNVNALLLGDSALYLCASSLEEGRKETQYFGPGTRLLVL.

This clonotype was observed many times. V gene TRBV29-1 combines with J gene TRBJ2-7; TRBD1 matches at 9 bases. The germline gives CDR1 SQVTM, CDR2 ANQGSEA. V was clipped by 7 bases and J by 1 base; unmatched bases: 8. There are 14 residues in the CDR3. The CDR3 DNA sequence: TGCAGCGCTGCCGGGACAGGGCAATCCTACGAGCAGTACTTC. Its translation is CSAAGTGQSYEQYF.

This clonotype has a handful of counts. The chain joins TRBV6-1 to TRBJ2-7; 7 nucleotides agree with TRBD2. The CDR3 consists of 14 residues. Germline CDR1 and CDR2: MNHNS and SASEGT. Trimming cost V 4 bases and J 1 base; bases outside gene matches: 4. CDR3: CASSGSSGSYEQYF. CDR3 in DNA: TGTGCCAGCAGTGGATCTAGCGGATCCTACGAGCAGTACTTC.

This clonotype was observed many times. The gene calls are TRBV20-1 and TRBJ2-7; TRBD1 is a possible D gene (7 bases). Germline V gene data show CDR1 as DFQATT and CDR2 as SNEGSKA (reference sequence). The V and J ends lost 4 bases and 4 bases respectively, with 11 bases between them. The CDR3 is made up of 12 amino acids. The CDR3 protein is CSATGGIYEQYF. The CDR3 DNA is TGCAGTGCTACAGGGGGGATTTACGAGCAGTACTTC.

This chain uses TRBV5-6 with TRBJ2-3; D possibly uses TRBD1 or TRBD2 (5 bases each). CDR3 length: 13 amino acids. Germline values: CDR1 SGHDT, CDR2 YYEEEE. V was shortened by 2 bases and J by 6 bases, with 10 bases between the two germline ends. The CDR3 nucleotides are TGTGCCAGCAGCTTCGGTGAGGGGGATACGCAGTATTTT. It translates to CASSFGEGDTQYF.

The chain combines TRBV24-1 with TRBJ2-3; D is unclear. The CDR3 consists of 16 residues. The germline gives CDR1 KGHDR, CDR2 SFDVKD. V was pared by 1 base and J by 0 bases, with 10 bases between. The CDR3 sequence is CATSDFRVASTDTQYF. The CDR3 DNA reads TGTGCCACCAGTGATTTTCGGGTGGCTAGCACAGATACGCAGTATTTT.

This clonotype has only one observation. The chain uses TRBV29-1 and TRBJ1-4, with unresolved D. Germline V gene lookup returns CDR1 SQVTM and CDR2 ANQGSEA. The CDR3 sequence is 13 residues long. V lost 6 bases and J 2 bases, leaving 10 bases between the germline ends. The CDR3, as DNA: TGCAGCGTCTCCCGGGCCACTAATGAAAAACTGTTTTTT. Translation: CSVSRATNEKLFF.

Ten or more counts support this clonotype. The chain uses TRBV5-1 and TRBJ2-7; D is unclear. V was clipped by 4 bases and J by 5 bases, with 19 bases between them. The germline CDR1 and CDR2 sequences are SGHRS and YFSETQ. This CDR3 region has 15 residues. The CDR3 DNA reads TGCGCCAGCAGCCAAGCCCAGTGGGGTTTCCACGAGCAGTACTTC. It codes for CASSQAQWGFHEQYF.

At least ten counts were recorded for this clonotype. This chain joins TRBV12-3 or TRBV12-4 and TRBJ1-6, with D possibly being TRBD1 (6 bases). Trimming cost V 8 bases and J 6 bases, with 14 bases left between them. The CDR3 covers 14 residues. CDR3 sequence: CASRYDRPNSPLHF. In DNA form, the CDR3 reads TGTGCCAGCCGCTACGACAGGCCTAATTCACCCCTCCACTTT.

This clonotype showed up just a few times. V usage is TRBV29-1 and J usage is TRBJ2-7, with a tentative D call TRBD1 (6 bases). The CDR3 has 17 amino acids. From germline, CDR1 is SQVTM and CDR2 ANQGSEA. V lost 4 bases and J lost 5, with 27 bases in between. The CDR3 DNA sequence: TGCAGCGTTGCCCTTCCCTTCGACTTTCAGGGGTCCCACGAGCAGTACTTC. The encoded protein is CSVALPFDFQGSHEQYF.

V is TRBV25-1 and J is TRBJ2-6, with unresolved D. The CDR3 totals 13 residues. Germline V CDR1 and CDR2: MGHDK, SYGVNS. Trimming stripped 9 bases from V and 3 bases from J, with 9 bases between. The DNA of the CDR3 is TGTGCCAGTACGGCTTTTGGGGCCAACGTCCTGACTTTC. This translates into CASTAFGANVLTF.

The V call is TRBV29-1, the J call TRBJ2-4; D call uncertain. The length of the CDR3 is 14 residues. Per germline, CDR1 SQVTM and CDR2 ANQGSEA. Deletions cut 1 base from V and 1 base from J, with 8 bases between. In nucleotides, the CDR3 is TGCAGCGTTGAAGTTCCGCCGGCCAAAAACATTCAGTACTTC. It encodes CSVEVPPAKNIQYF.

There are a few counts of this clonotype. The genes are TRBV6-1 and TRBJ2-1, with TRBD2 matching 8 bases. V was clipped by 4 bases and J by 2 bases; unmatched bases: 7. This CDR3 has 16 residues. Germline CDR1 and CDR2: MNHNS and SASEGT. As DNA, the CDR3 is TGTGCCAGCAGTGCCCGAGCGGGGGTGACCTACAATGAGCAGTTCTTC. Translated, it gives CASSARAGVTYNEQFF.

This clonotype showed up many times. This rearrangement joins TRBV20-1 to TRBJ1-1; 7 bases are shared with TRBD1. Germline CDR1 reads DFQATT; CDR2 reads SNEGSKA (reference sequence). The CDR3 is 14 residues long. The V and J ends lost 2 bases and 5 bases, in that order; junction bases with no gene match: 8. CDR3 amino acids: CSARPTGLRTEAFF. The CDR3 DNA reads TGCAGTGCTAGACCGACAGGGCTTCGTACTGAAGCTTTCTTT.